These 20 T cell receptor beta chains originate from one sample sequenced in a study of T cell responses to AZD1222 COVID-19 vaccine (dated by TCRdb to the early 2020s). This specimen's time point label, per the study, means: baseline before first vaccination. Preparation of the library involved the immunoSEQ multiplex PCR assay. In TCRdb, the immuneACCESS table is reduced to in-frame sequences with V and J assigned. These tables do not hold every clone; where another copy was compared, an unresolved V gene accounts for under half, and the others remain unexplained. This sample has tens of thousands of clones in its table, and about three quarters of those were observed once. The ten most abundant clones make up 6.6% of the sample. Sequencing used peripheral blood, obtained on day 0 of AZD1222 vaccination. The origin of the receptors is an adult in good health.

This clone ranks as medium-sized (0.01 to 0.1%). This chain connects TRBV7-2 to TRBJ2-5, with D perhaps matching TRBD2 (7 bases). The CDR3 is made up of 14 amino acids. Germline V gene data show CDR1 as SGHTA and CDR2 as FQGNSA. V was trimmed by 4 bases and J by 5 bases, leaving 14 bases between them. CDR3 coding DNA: TGTGCCAGCAGCTCCCGGAGGGGGGGCGAGACCCAGTACTTC. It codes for CASSSRRGGETQYF.

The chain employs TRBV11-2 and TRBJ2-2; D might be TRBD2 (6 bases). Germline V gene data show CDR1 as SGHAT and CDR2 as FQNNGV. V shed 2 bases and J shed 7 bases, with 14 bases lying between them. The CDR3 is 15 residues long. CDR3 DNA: TGTGCCAGCAGCTTATATCTGGGGGGTAGCGGGGAGCTGTTTTTT. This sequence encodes CASSLYLGGSGELFF.

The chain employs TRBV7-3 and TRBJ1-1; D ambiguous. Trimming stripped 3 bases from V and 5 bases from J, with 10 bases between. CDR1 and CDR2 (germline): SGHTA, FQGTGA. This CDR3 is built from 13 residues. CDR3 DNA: TGTGCCAGCAGCTTGGAGGGTTGGACTGAAGCTTTCTTT. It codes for CASSLEGWTEAFF.

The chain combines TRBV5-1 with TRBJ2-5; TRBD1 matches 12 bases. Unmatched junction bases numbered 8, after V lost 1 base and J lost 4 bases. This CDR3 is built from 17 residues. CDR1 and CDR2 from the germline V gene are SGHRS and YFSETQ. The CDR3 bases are TGCGCCAGCAGCTTGTATGGGACAGGGGGCGCGGGAGAGACCCAGTACTTC. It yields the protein CASSLYGTGGAGETQYF.

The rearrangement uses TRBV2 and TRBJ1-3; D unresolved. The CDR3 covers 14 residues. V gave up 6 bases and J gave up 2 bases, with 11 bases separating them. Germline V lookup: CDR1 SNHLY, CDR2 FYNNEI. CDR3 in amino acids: CASREQITGNTIYF. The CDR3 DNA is TGTGCCAGCAGAGAACAGATAACTGGAAACACCATATATTTT.

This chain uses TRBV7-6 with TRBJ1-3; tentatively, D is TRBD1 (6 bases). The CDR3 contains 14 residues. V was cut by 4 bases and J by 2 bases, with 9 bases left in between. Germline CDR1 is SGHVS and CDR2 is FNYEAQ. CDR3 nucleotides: TGTGCCAGCAGCTCTGGACAGACTGGAAACACCATATATTTT. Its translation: CASSSGQTGNTIYF.

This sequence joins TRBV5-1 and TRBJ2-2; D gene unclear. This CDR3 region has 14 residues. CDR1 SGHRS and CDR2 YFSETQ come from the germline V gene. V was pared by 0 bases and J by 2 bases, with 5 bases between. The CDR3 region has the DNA TGCGCCAGCAGCTTGGCTACAAACACCGGGGAGCTGTTTTTT. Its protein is CASSLATNTGELFF.

CDR3 in amino acids: CASSSDPPTDTQYF. The DNA for the CDR3 is TGTGCCAGCAGCTCGGACCCACCAACAGATACGCAGTATTTT. The rearrangement uses TRBV5-5 and TRBJ2-3; D is undetermined. Per germline, CDR1 SGHKS and CDR2 YYEKEE (reference sequence). CDR3 length: 14 amino acids. Trimming stripped 3 bases from V and 3 bases from J, with 11 bases between.

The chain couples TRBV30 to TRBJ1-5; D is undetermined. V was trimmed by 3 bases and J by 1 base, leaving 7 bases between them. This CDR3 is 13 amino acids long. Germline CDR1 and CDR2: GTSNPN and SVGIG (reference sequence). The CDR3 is CAWSADSNQPQHF. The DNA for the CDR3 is TGTGCCTGGAGCGCGGACAGCAATCAGCCCCAGCATTTT. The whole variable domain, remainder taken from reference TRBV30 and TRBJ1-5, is SQTIHQWPATLVQPVGSPLSLECTVEGTSNPNLYWYRQAAGRGLQLLFYSVGIGQISSEVPQNLSASRPQDRQFILSSKKLLLSDSGFYLCAWSADSNQPQHFGDGTRLSIL.

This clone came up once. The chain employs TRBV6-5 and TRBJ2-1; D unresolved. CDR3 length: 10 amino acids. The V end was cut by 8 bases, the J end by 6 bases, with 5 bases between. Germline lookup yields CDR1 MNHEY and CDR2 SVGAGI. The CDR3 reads CASWSNEQFF. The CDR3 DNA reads TGTGCCAGCTGGTCCAATGAGCAGTTCTTC.

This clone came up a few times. The CDR3 loop reads CASSVGLAGGNEQFF. CDR3 DNA sequence: TGTGCCAGCAGCGTGGGACTAGCGGGAGGAAATGAGCAGTTCTTC. The chain joins TRBV7-2 to TRBJ2-1; 15 bases fit TRBD2. This CDR3 region has 15 residues. The ends lost 5 bases at V and 7 bases at J; junction bases unmatched: 3. Germline-derived CDR1 and CDR2 are SGHTA and FQGNSA. Full variable domain (missing parts from reference TRBV7-2 and TRBJ2-1): GAGVSQSPSNKVTEKGKDVELRCDPISGHTALYWYRQSLGQGLEFLIYFQGNSAPDKSGLPSDRFSAERTGGSVSTLTIQRTQQEDSAVYLCASSVGLAGGNEQFFGPGTRLTVL.

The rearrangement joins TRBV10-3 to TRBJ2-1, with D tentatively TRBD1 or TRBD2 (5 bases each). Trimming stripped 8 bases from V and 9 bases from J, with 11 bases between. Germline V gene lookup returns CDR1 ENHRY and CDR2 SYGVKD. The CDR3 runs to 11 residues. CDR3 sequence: CAILGGGEQFF. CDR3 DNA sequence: TGTGCCATCTTGGGTGGGGGTGAGCAGTTCTTC.

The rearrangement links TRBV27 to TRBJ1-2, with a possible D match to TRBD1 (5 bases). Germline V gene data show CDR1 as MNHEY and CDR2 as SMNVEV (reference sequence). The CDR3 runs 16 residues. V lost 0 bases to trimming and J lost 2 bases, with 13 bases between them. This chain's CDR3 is CASSLSTAGRNYGYTF. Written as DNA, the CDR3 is TGTGCCAGCAGTTTATCGACAGCAGGGCGAAACTATGGCTACACCTTC.

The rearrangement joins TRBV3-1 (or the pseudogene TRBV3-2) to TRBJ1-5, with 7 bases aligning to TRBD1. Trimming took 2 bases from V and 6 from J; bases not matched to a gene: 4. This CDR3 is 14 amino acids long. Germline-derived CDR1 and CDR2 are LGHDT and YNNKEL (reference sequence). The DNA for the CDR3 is TGTGCCAGCAGCCAAAGGGGGCCTAGTCAGCCCCAGCATTTT. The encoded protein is CASSQRGPSQPQHF.

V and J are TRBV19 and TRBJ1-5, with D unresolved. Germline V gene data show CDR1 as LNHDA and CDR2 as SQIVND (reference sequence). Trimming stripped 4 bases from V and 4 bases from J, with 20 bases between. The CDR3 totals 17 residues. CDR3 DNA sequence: TGTGCCAGTAGTACGCCCCGGAGAAAGGGAGAGAATCAGCCCCAGCATTTT. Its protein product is CASSTPRRKGENQPQHF.

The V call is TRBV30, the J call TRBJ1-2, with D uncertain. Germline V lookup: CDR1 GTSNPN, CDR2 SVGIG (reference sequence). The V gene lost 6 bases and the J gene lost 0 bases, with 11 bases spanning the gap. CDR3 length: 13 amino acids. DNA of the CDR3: TGTGCCTGTCCAAGGACGGCTAACTATGGCTACACCTTC. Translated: CACPRTANYGYTF.

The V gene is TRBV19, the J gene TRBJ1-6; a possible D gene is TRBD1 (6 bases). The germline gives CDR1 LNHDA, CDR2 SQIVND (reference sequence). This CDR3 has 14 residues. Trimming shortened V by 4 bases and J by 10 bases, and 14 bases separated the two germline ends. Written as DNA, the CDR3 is TGTGCCAGTAGTAGGGATCTGGGGGGCTCACCCCTCCACTTT. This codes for CASSRDLGGSPLHF.

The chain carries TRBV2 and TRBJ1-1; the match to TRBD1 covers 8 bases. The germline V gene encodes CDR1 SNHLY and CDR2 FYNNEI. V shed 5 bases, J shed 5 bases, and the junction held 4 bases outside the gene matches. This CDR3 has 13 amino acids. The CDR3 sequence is CASSSGQVTEAFF. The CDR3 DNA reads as TGTGCCAGCAGTTCGGGACAGGTGACTGAAGCTTTCTTT.

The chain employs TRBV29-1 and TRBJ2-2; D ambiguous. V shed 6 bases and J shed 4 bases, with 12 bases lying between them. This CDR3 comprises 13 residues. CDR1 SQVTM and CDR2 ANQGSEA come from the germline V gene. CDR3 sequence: CSVSRAATGELFF. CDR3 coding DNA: TGCAGCGTCAGCCGGGCCGCCACCGGGGAGCTGTTTTTT.

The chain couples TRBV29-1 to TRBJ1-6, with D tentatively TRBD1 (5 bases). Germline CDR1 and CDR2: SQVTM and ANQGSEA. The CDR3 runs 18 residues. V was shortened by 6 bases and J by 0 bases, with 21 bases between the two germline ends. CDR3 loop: CSVGTGSWIGSYNSPLHF. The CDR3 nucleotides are TGCAGCGTGGGGACGGGGAGCTGGATAGGCTCCTATAATTCACCCCTCCACTTT.